This is a list of T cell receptor beta chains from one sample in a study of early T cells in non-severe SARS-CoV-2 infection. TCRdb re-derived calls from the 5' RACE reads in MiXCR, one entry per CDR3 protein. The sample has some 22,000 distinct CDR3 sequences, 4% to 4.5% seen once; the top ten hold about 1.5%. The sample comprised whole blood. These receptors all come from an adult who was a healthcare worker with PCR-confirmed SARS-CoV-2 infection or an uninfected control (not recorded which). Both conserved end residues are part of each CDR3. Fields, in order: CDR3 protein, V gene, J gene, CDR3 length.

cdr3_aa: CASSLPPDIRGGRVQYF
v_call: TRBV11-2
j_call: TRBJ2-7
cdr3_length: 17

cdr3_aa: CASSEASGAQETQYF
v_call: TRBV6-1
j_call: TRBJ2-5
cdr3_length: 15

cdr3_aa: CASSLRPITVAYGYTF
v_call: TRBV7-2
j_call: TRBJ1-2
cdr3_length: 16

cdr3_aa: CASSPLPGQVPGEQYF
v_call: TRBV18
j_call: TRBJ2-7
cdr3_length: 16

cdr3_aa: CASSKTGGNTEAFF
v_call: TRBV25-1
j_call: TRBJ1-1
cdr3_length: 14

cdr3_aa: CSARTGGYNSPLHF
v_call: TRBV20-1
j_call: TRBJ1-6
cdr3_length: 14

cdr3_aa: CASSFASPNQPQHF
v_call: TRBV28
j_call: TRBJ1-5
cdr3_length: 14

cdr3_aa: CASSWGTSGPKYF
v_call: TRBV5-1
j_call: TRBJ2-5
cdr3_length: 13

cdr3_aa: CASSFSGETQYF
v_call: TRBV12-3/TRBV12-4
j_call: TRBJ2-5
cdr3_length: 12

cdr3_aa: CSVESESYEQYF
v_call: TRBV29-1
j_call: TRBJ2-7
cdr3_length: 12

cdr3_aa: CASRISTDSYEQYF
v_call: TRBV6-1
j_call: TRBJ2-7
cdr3_length: 14

cdr3_aa: CASSISPTTSSEQYF
v_call: TRBV19
j_call: TRBJ2-7
cdr3_length: 15

cdr3_aa: CSVWEGLASTDTQYF
v_call: TRBV29-1
j_call: TRBJ2-3
cdr3_length: 15

cdr3_aa: CASSSRDTEAFF
v_call: TRBV13
j_call: TRBJ1-1
cdr3_length: 12

cdr3_aa: CASSPGGLSYEQYF
v_call: TRBV9
j_call: TRBJ2-7
cdr3_length: 14

cdr3_aa: CSASVGSGQYF
v_call: TRBV20-1
j_call: TRBJ2-7
cdr3_length: 11

cdr3_aa: CARVVSSYNEQFF
v_call: TRBV9
j_call: TRBJ2-1
cdr3_length: 13

cdr3_aa: CASSVSRNSPGAEAFF
v_call: TRBV2
j_call: TRBJ1-1
cdr3_length: 16

cdr3_aa: CASSLGQRNEKLFF
v_call: TRBV11-2
j_call: TRBJ1-4
cdr3_length: 14

cdr3_aa: CASSLNPYGPEAFF
v_call: TRBV11-2
j_call: TRBJ1-1
cdr3_length: 14

cdr3_aa: CSARDRRAERTHNEQFF
v_call: TRBV20-1
j_call: TRBJ2-1
cdr3_length: 17

cdr3_aa: CASSPRIAGYGTDTQYF
v_call: TRBV5-1
j_call: TRBJ2-3
cdr3_length: 17

cdr3_aa: CASSLSSSSYNEQFF
v_call: TRBV11-2
j_call: TRBJ2-1
cdr3_length: 15

cdr3_aa: CARQGARNSPLHF
v_call: TRBV2
j_call: TRBJ1-6
cdr3_length: 13

cdr3_aa: CASSSSGTGPKTQYF
v_call: TRBV5-4
j_call: TRBJ2-5
cdr3_length: 15

cdr3_aa: CASSQDLAGIPYEQYF
v_call: TRBV4-3
j_call: TRBJ2-7
cdr3_length: 16

cdr3_aa: CASSLGQRWSYEQYF
v_call: TRBV5-1
j_call: TRBJ2-7
cdr3_length: 15

cdr3_aa: CASSSLEGHPPHGYTF
v_call: TRBV7-6
j_call: TRBJ1-2
cdr3_length: 16

cdr3_aa: CASSASRAANSPLHF
v_call: TRBV9
j_call: TRBJ1-6
cdr3_length: 15

cdr3_aa: CASSLAGAGGLTDTQYF
v_call: TRBV13
j_call: TRBJ2-3
cdr3_length: 17

cdr3_aa: CASSLAGPQPQHF
v_call: TRBV7-6
j_call: TRBJ1-5
cdr3_length: 13

cdr3_aa: CASSPENEQYF
v_call: TRBV18
j_call: TRBJ2-7
cdr3_length: 11

cdr3_aa: CSAKGKRDTQYF
v_call: TRBV20-1
j_call: TRBJ2-3
cdr3_length: 12

cdr3_aa: CASSPSGGPGPTQYF
v_call: TRBV27
j_call: TRBJ2-3
cdr3_length: 15

cdr3_aa: CASSPDRGYDGYTF
v_call: TRBV12-3/TRBV12-4
j_call: TRBJ1-2
cdr3_length: 14

cdr3_aa: CASSPTGTYYEQYF
v_call: TRBV4-1
j_call: TRBJ2-7
cdr3_length: 14

cdr3_aa: CSVGQGIAKNIQYF
v_call: TRBV29-1
j_call: TRBJ2-4
cdr3_length: 14

cdr3_aa: CASSDGGNTEAFF
v_call: TRBV10-2
j_call: TRBJ1-1
cdr3_length: 13

cdr3_aa: CASSPGTGDTQYF
v_call: TRBV6-5
j_call: TRBJ2-3
cdr3_length: 13

cdr3_aa: CASSLKGSSYNEQFF
v_call: TRBV5-1
j_call: TRBJ2-1
cdr3_length: 15

cdr3_aa: CASSLQENYGYTF
v_call: TRBV12-3/TRBV12-4
j_call: TRBJ1-2
cdr3_length: 13

cdr3_aa: CASGAGEETQYF
v_call: TRBV12-5
j_call: TRBJ2-5
cdr3_length: 12

cdr3_aa: CSATQPDRGNNEQFF
v_call: TRBV20-1
j_call: TRBJ2-1
cdr3_length: 15

cdr3_aa: CASRPDSLTEQFF
v_call: TRBV6-6
j_call: TRBJ2-1
cdr3_length: 13

cdr3_aa: CASSYIAGRLTGELFF
v_call: TRBV6-2/TRBV6-3
j_call: TRBJ2-2
cdr3_length: 16

cdr3_aa: CASSHQGFHGYTF
v_call: TRBV3-1
j_call: TRBJ1-2
cdr3_length: 13

cdr3_aa: CASSLGAGSQETQYF
v_call: TRBV7-7
j_call: TRBJ2-5
cdr3_length: 15

cdr3_aa: CASSILTSGGGEQFF
v_call: TRBV19
j_call: TRBJ2-1
cdr3_length: 15

cdr3_aa: CASSQGQTTFGNYGYTF
v_call: TRBV4-2
j_call: TRBJ1-2
cdr3_length: 17

cdr3_aa: CASRLASAVSSDTQYF
v_call: TRBV11-2
j_call: TRBJ2-3
cdr3_length: 16

cdr3_aa: CASNSLVYEQYF
v_call: TRBV6-2/TRBV6-3
j_call: TRBJ2-7
cdr3_length: 12

cdr3_aa: CASSSGPAPNTEAFF
v_call: TRBV7-3
j_call: TRBJ1-1
cdr3_length: 15

cdr3_aa: CSEQGDSETQYF
v_call: TRBV29-1
j_call: TRBJ2-5
cdr3_length: 12

cdr3_aa: CASSLGGSNYGYTF
v_call: TRBV5-1
j_call: TRBJ1-2
cdr3_length: 14

cdr3_aa: CAISEDGTAYGYTF
v_call: TRBV10-3
j_call: TRBJ1-2
cdr3_length: 14

cdr3_aa: CASSLGPQETQYF
v_call: TRBV7-2
j_call: TRBJ2-5
cdr3_length: 13

cdr3_aa: CASSMIVGRRLTGELFF
v_call: TRBV19
j_call: TRBJ2-2
cdr3_length: 17

cdr3_aa: CASSAGRGLAFF
v_call: TRBV6-1
j_call: TRBJ1-1
cdr3_length: 12

cdr3_aa: CASSKTGYEQYF
v_call: TRBV19
j_call: TRBJ2-7
cdr3_length: 12

cdr3_aa: CASSDPSGTTNEKLFF
v_call: TRBV25-1
j_call: TRBJ1-4
cdr3_length: 16